The clone carrying this T cell receptor (beta chain) was found a few times. Its antigen is as yet unknown. The data stem from a study of identical twins. The CDR3 has 12 residues. Trimming stripped 3 bases from V and 3 bases from J, with 9 bases between. The germline gives CDR1 DFQATT, CDR2 SNEGSKA (reference sequence). Unique molecular identifiers were present on the cDNA, which also gained a universal primer site by template switching. MiXCR, run by TCRdb on the 5' RACE reads, gives a single entry per CDR3 protein. The data hold 450,000 to 650,000 distinct CDR3 sequences, with about 16% observed a single time. Study results and caveats: For zero-insertion analyses, partial confounding could come from invariant MAIT and iNKT cells. Excess sharing between twins was weaker in beta out-of-frame sequences.

The same data also contributed to another study, on yellow fever vaccine responses in identical twins.

This sequence originates from a woman aged 18 to 35 in good health. The V call is TRBV20-1, the J call TRBJ2-7; perhaps TRBD1 as D (5 bases). Sequencing was done on a sample of CD4+ T cells sorted from blood. For the CDR3, the DNA is TGCAGTGCTAGCGGACAAAACTACGAGCAGTACTTC. This encodes CSASGQNYEQYF.